Reported below is one T cell receptor (beta chain). Its cognate antigen has yet to be identified. Base qualities are not at hand, and no much larger clone is one base apart. The cohort consisted of 666 healthy bone marrow donors. All cohort members were sampled while nominally healthy, although unrecorded immune exposures were likely present. The donor was CMV seronegative and was included in the group of a few hundred seronegative cohort members. Every donor gave a peripheral blood sample, and the peripheral blood mononuclear cells from that sample were used for TCR beta sequencing. The Qiagen DNeasy Blood Extraction Kit was used to extract genomic DNA from the blood cell samples. Libraries were prepared through the immunoSEQ multiplex PCR assay. The multiplex PCR relied on a mix of 60 forward primers for TCR Vbeta segments and 13 reverse primers for TCR Jbeta segments. The CDR3 region of rearranged TCR beta genes was amplified from genomic DNA with a multiplex PCR assay. The amplified TCR beta libraries were sequenced on the Illumina HiSeq System as 87-base-pair reads. In the paper's pipeline: Across the 640 or so repertoires, a later analysis counted roughly 84 million unique TCR beta chains, about 10 million of which were shared by at least two donors. Raw reads were error-corrected and collapsed into unique sequences with a nearest-neighbor algorithm that merged closely related sequences to remove PCR and sequencing errors. To assign V, D and J gene segments, CDR3 sequences were aligned to IMGT reference sequences. Each retained sequence needed at least a six-nucleotide match to both a V gene segment and a J gene segment. A rearrangement counted as productive if the CDR3 had no stop codons and remained in frame with V and J, and every other rearrangement counted as non-productive. Following IMGT convention, CDR3 was defined as the stretch from the second conserved V-encoded cysteine up to the conserved J-encoded phenylalanine. In an earlier analysis of around 640 of the donors, sequences lacking an unambiguous match to a single V gene segment were excluded. In an earlier analysis of more than 500 of the donors, a V segment was called functional when productive rearrangements were above 56.7%, and segregating when the standard deviation between donors exceeded 5%. A statistical classification framework was developed to diagnose cytomegalovirus status using the catalog of TCR beta chain sequences. In a later analysis, TCR nucleotide sequences were compared against IMGT/GENE-DB human TR gene sequences so that V and J genes could be assigned. A later analysis assigned CDR3 sequences and most-parsimonious VDJ recombination scenarios with the TCRdist pipeline. In a later analysis, each TCR beta chain was defined by its CDR3 amino acid sequence together with its V-gene family, and reads without a unique V-gene family were excluded. A later analysis removed several hundred highly shared, low-generation-probability nucleotide sequences to deal with suspected cross-contamination and a sequencing artifact. In a later analysis, a clonal expansion index for each public chain was calculated from normalized within-repertoire ranks of inferred template counts. In a later analysis, generation probabilities were computed using a VDJ recombination model fitted to out-of-frame rearrangements, and the results were checked against IGoR. In a later analysis, hypergeometric tests were used to score TCR-TCR, TCR-HLA and TCR-CMV co-occurrence, with a repertoire-size bias correction applied to TCR pairs. A later analysis estimated false discovery rates by permuting HLA or CMV assignments 20 times. In a later analysis, co-occurring TCRs were grouped using DBSCAN, and TCRdist sequence similarity was added for clustering within HLA-allele-positive subsets. For co-occurrence clustering, repertoires with fewer than 30,000 or more than 120,000 public chains were excluded, along with a handful of repertoires with anomalous nucleotide sharing. The table comes from immuneACCESS by way of TCRdb, which keeps in-frame sequences with V and J called. Part of the clones is missing from these tables; in studies checked, under half for an unresolved V gene and the rest for unknown reasons. V and J calls and clone size are copied from that table; D and trimming were computed from the DNA. A total of 150,000 to 180,000 clones appear in this sample, about four fifths of them only once. Together, the top ten hold 2.8% of the sample.

The data belong to a study of cytomegalovirus exposure and HLA in healthy donors (dated by TCRdb to the late 2010s). Notes on the research overall: In an earlier analysis of 587 of the donors, around 300 Gb of sequence data and about 110 million unique TCR beta sequences from about 180 million T cells were reported. To predict cytomegalovirus infection status, the study brought together high-throughput TCR immunosequencing, statistical association of individual TCRs with disease status, and machine learning. The T cell repertoires of several hundred subjects were profiled by immunosequencing and related to cytomegalovirus serostatus. The aim of the study was to test whether cataloging public T cell receptors could identify signatures of past pathogen exposure. About 280 gigabases of sequencing data and 75 million to 85 million unique TCR sequences made up an early release that covered 500 to 700 HLA-typed donors. Genome-wide SNP genotypes for about 60% of the 666 donors were used in a later genetic analysis, which treated that subset as a discovery cohort. The number of typed donors differed by locus: about 629-630 for A, B, C, DRB1 and DQB1; 500 to 550 for DQA1; approximately 600 for DPA1; and about 450 for DPB1. About five DR-DQ haplotypes were handled as single units for association and clustering, since linkage in the cohort was strong. The genetic ancestry cluster associated with self-reported Caucasian donors included around 76% of the roughly 400 genotyped donors. Besides the first cohort of roughly 700 subjects, a separate validation cohort made up of over 100 different subjects was used. The later analysis used no new phenotypic data to find candidate immune exposures, relying instead on TCR beta sequences and their occurrence across donors. All discovery cohort repertoires had been generated using a single sequencing platform. In an earlier analysis of roughly 580 of the donors, high-throughput TCR beta sequencing was used to judge whether each TCR beta V gene segment behaved as functional or pseudogenic. Both class I and class II loci were covered by HLA typing, at four-digit resolution. A later analysis re-analyzed previously published TCR beta repertoires from 500 to 700 donors and added high-resolution HLA genotyping to study TCR occurrence patterns. Donor age, sex, ethnicity and CMV serostatus were collected together with the repertoire data. Among about 410 genotyped donors of the cohort, an average of roughly 230,000 unique TCR beta nucleotide sequences was sequenced per donor, of which about 19% were non-productive.

Results the study describes overall, beyond this receptor: In an earlier analysis of some 500 of the donors, most TCR beta V segments appeared in productive rearrangements about 87% or about 30% of the time, broadly matching IMGT annotations. HLA typing was unavailable for some donors at each locus, so association tests used only the typed subset. A later analysis found that TCR association rates varied across HLA loci, with DRB1 alleles showing the most associated TCRs and HLA-C alleles the fewest. Across donors, most TCR sequences were observed very rarely, whereas some public TCRs were present in many individuals. A later analysis reported that several top co-occurrence clusters appeared linked to parvovirus B19, influenza, CMV and Epstein-Barr virus. A few of the identified cytomegalovirus-associated TCR beta chains were confirmed in vitro to be specific for cytomegalovirus antigens. Strong co-occurrence of HLA alleles, especially DR and DQ, made assigning TCR associations to individual alleles difficult. In the study, approximately 160 TCR beta chains were listed as associated with cytomegalovirus. A further reported finding was that TCR beta sequences accurately predicted the HLA-A and HLA-B alleles for most subjects in the first cohort. In a later analysis, HLA-associated TCR beta chains showed more clonal expansion and lower generation probabilities than non-associated chains that were equally common. Linkage disequilibrium might explain the correlated functional status among segregating V segments, but an unknown experimental factor could not be excluded. Specific HLA alleles were associated with 18,000 or so TCR beta sequences at a false discovery rate of 0.05 in a later analysis. The classifier was reported to diagnose cytomegalovirus status with high specificity and sensitivity in both the original cohort and the validation cohort. A later genetic analysis associated a missense DCLRE1C variant with V-gene and J-gene trimming of TCR beta chains, and an independent cohort replicated the association. In a later genetic analysis, fewer N-insertions in productive TCRs were reported among donors in an Asian-associated ancestry cluster than the approximately 670-donor mean. Some IMGT-functional V segments, including TRBV6-2 and TRBV6-3, could not be distinguished by the 87-base-pair reads and were therefore excluded. It was suggested by the authors that the approach could potentially be generalized to other disease states and immunological phenotypes. The sequencing pipeline was judged likely to have produced a cluster of highly shared sequence variants as a technical artifact. Because counts were too low, around 18 rarely observed V segments, including chromosome 9 orphons, were left out of the earlier analysis of 587 of the donors. The cohort was sequenced for TCR beta chains only, and without alpha or paired-chain data the features that could be detected were limited. The only immune exposure information available for the cohort was CMV serostatus. In a later analysis, most CMV-associated TCR beta chains were found to appear HLA-restricted, with HLA associations seemingly driven largely by CMV exposure. Roughly uniform sequencing depth across donors was assumed in presence/absence analyses, although this assumption may not hold.

Trimming costs V 5 bases and J 0 bases, and their ends lie 11 bases apart. The CDR3 covers 15 residues, taking in both the cysteine and the phenylalanine. Just CDR3 DNA is preserved here, 45 bases in frame from base 1. The germline V gene supplies CDR1 SGHTA and CDR2 FQGNSA. The source of this sequence is a young man in good health and CMV-seronegative. The chain is made from TRBV7-2 and TRBJ1-5, with an unclear D gene assignment. Sequencing input: PBMCs. The DNA sequence is TGTGCCAGCAGCGTGCCGGGAGTTAGCAATCAGCCCCAGCATTTT. Its protein reads: CASSVPGVSNQPQHF.